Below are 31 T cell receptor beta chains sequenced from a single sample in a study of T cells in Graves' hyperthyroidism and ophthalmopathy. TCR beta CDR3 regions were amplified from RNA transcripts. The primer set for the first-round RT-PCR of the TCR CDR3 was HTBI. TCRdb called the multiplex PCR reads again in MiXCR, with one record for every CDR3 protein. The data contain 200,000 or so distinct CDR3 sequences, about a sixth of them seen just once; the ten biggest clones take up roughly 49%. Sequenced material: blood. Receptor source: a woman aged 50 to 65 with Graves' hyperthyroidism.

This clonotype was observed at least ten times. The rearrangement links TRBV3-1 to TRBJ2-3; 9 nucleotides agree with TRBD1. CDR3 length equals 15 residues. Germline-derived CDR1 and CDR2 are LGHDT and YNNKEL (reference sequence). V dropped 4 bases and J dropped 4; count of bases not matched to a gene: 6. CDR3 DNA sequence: TGTGCCAGCAGCCCGTTACAGGGGGCGTCAGATACGCAGTATTTT. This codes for CASSPLQGASDTQYF.

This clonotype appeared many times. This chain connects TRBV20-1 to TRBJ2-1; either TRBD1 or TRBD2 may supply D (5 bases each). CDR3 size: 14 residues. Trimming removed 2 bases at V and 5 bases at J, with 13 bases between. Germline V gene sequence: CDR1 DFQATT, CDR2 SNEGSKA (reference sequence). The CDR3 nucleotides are TGCAGTGCTAGAATGACTACGGGGCACAATGAGCAGTTCTTC. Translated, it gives CSARMTTGHNEQFF.

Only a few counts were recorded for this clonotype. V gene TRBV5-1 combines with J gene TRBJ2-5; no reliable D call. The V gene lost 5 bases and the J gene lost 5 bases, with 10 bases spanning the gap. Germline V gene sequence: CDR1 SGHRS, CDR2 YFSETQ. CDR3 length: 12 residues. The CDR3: CASSLDTETQYF. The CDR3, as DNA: TGCGCCAGCAGTCTAGATACGGAGACCCAGTACTTC.

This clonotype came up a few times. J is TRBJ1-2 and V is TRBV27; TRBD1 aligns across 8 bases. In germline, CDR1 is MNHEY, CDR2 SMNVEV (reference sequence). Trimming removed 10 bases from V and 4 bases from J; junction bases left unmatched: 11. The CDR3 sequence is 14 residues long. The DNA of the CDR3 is TGTGCCACGCGGTACATCACAGGGGGCTATGGCTACACCTTC. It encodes CATRYITGGYGYTF.

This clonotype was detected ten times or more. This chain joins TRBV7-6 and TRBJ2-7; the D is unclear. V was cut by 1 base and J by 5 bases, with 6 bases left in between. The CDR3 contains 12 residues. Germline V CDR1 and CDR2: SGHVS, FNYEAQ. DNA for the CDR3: TGTGCCAGCAGCTTAGGGCCAAACGAGCAGTACTTC. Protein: CASSLGPNEQYF.

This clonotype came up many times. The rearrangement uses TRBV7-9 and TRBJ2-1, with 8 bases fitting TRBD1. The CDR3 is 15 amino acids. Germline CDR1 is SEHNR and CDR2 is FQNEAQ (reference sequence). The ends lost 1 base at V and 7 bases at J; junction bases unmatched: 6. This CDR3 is CASSLGQGARNEQFF. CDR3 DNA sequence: TGTGCCAGCAGCTTAGGGCAGGGGGCGAGGAATGAGCAGTTCTTC.

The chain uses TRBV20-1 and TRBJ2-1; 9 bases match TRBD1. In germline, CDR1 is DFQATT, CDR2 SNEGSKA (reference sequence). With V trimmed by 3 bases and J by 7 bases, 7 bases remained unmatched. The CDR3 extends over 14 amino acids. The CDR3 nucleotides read TGCAGTGCTAGCCCGGGACAGGGTTTGAATGAGCAGTTCTTC. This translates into CSASPGQGLNEQFF.

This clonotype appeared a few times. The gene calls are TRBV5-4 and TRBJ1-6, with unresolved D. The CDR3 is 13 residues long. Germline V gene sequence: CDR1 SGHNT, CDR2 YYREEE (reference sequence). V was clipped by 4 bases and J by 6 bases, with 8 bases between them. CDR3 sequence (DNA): TGTGCCAGCAGCGAGGAACCTAATTCACCCCTCCACTTT. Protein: CASSEEPNSPLHF.

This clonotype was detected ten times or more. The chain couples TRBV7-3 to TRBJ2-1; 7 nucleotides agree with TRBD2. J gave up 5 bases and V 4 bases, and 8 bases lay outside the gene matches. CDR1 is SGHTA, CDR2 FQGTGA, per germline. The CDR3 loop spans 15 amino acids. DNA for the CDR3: TGTGCCAGCAGCTCCCGGCCCAGCGGGGACAATGAGCAGTTCTTC. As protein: CASSSRPSGDNEQFF.

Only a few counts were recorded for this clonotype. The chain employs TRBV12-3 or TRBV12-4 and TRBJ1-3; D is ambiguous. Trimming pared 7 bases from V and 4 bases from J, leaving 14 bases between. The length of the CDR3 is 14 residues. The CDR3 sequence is CASTLQILGNTIYF. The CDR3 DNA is TGTGCCAGCACCCTACAGATTCTGGGAAACACCATATATTTT.

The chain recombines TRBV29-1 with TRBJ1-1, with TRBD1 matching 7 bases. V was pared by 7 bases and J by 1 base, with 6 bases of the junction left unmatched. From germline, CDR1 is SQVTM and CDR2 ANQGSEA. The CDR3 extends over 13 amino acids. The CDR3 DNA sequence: TGCAGCGGCGAAGGACAGGAGAACACTGAAGCTTTCTTT. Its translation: CSGEGQENTEAFF. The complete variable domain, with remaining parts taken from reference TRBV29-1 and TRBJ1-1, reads SAVISQKPSRDICQRGTSLTIQCQVDSQVTMMFWYRQQPGQSLTLIATANQGSEATYESGFVIDKFPISRPNLTFSTLTVSNMSPEDSSIYLCSGEGQENTEAFFGQGTRLTVV.

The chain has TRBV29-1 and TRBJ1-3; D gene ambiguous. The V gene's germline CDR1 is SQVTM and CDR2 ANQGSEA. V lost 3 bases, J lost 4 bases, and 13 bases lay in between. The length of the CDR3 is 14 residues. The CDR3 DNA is TGCAGCGTTGAGGCCCTGGAGATCGGAAACACCATATATTTT. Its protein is CSVEALEIGNTIYF. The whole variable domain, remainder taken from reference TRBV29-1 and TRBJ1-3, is SAVISQKPSRDICQRGTSLTIQCQVDSQVTMMFWYRQQPGQSLTLIATANQGSEATYESGFVIDKFPISRPNLTFSTLTVSNMSPEDSSIYLCSVEALEIGNTIYFGEGSWLTVV.

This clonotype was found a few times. For the CDR3, the DNA is TGCGCCAGCAGCTTGTCTGAGTTTGGATCGGGTGGCTACACCTTC. It codes for CASSLSEFGSGGYTF. V gene TRBV5-1 combines with J gene TRBJ1-2, with D hard to call. The germline V gene has CDR1 SGHRS and CDR2 YFSETQ. V was shortened by 1 base and J by 7 bases, with 17 bases between the two germline ends. The CDR3 length is 15 residues.

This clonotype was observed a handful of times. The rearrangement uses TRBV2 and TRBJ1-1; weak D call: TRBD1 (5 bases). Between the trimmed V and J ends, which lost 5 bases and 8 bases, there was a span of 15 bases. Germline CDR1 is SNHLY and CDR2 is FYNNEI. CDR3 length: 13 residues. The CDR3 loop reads CASSIQGLGEAFF. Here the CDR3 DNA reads TGTGCCAGCAGTATTCAGGGTCTAGGAGAAGCTTTCTTT. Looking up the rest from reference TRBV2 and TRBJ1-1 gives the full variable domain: EPEVTQTPSHQVTQMGQEVILRCVPISNHLYFYWYRQILGQKVEFLVSFYNNEISEKSEIFDDQFSVERPDGSNFTLKIRSTKLEDSAMYFCASSIQGLGEAFFGQGTRLTVV.

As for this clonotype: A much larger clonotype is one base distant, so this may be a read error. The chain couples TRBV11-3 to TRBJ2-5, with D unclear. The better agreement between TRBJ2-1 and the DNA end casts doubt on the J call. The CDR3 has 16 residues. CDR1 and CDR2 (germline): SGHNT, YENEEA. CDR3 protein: CASSFWPQSGSETQFF. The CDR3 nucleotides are TGTGCCAGCAGCTTTTGGCCACAATCGGGTTCAGAGACCCAGTTCTTC.

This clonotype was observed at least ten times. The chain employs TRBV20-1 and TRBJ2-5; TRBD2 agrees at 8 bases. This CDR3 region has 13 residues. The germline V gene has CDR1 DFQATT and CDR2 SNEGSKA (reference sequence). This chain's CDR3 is CSVSGRLLETQYF. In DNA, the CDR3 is TGCAGCGTCAGCGGGAGATTGTTAGAGACCCAGTACTTC.

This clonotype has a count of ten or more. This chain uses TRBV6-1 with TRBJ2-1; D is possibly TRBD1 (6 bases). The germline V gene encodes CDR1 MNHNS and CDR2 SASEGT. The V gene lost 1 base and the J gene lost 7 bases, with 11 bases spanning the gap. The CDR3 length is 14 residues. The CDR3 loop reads CASSEVTQGNEQFF. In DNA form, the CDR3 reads TGTGCCAGCAGTGAAGTAACCCAGGGGAATGAGCAGTTCTTC.

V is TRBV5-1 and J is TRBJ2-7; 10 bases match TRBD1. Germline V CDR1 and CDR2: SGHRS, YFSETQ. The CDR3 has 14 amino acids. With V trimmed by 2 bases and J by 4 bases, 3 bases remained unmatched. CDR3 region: CASSFGTGEYEQYF. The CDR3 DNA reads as TGCGCCAGCAGCTTCGGGACAGGGGAATACGAGCAGTACTTC.

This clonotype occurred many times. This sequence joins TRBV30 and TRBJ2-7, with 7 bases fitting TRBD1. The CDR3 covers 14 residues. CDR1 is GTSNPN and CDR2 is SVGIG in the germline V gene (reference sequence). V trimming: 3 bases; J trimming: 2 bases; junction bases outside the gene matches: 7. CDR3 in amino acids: CAWRGRDRAYEQYF. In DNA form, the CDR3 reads TGTGCCTGGAGAGGGCGTGACAGGGCCTACGAGCAGTACTTC.

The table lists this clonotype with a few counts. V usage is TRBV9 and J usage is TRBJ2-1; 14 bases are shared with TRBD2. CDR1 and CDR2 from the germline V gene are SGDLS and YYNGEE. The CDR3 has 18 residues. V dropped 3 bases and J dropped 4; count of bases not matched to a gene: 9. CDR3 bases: TGTGCCAGCAGCGCTGCCGGACTAGCGGGAGGCCCGTACAATGAGCAGTTCTTC. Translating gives CASSAAGLAGGPYNEQFF.

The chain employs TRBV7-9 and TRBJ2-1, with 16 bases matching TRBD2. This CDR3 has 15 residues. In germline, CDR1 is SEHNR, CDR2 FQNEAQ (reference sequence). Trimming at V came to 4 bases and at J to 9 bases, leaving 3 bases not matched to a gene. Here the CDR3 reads CASSSGTSGRGEQFF. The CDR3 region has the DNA TGTGCCAGCAGCTCCGGGACTAGCGGGAGGGGTGAGCAGTTCTTC.

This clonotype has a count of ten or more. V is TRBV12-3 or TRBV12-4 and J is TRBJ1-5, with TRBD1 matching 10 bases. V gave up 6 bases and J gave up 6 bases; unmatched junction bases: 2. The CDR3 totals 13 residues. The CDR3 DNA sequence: TGTGCCAGCAGGGGGACAGGGGTTCAGCCCCAGCATTTT. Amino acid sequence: CASRGTGVQPQHF.

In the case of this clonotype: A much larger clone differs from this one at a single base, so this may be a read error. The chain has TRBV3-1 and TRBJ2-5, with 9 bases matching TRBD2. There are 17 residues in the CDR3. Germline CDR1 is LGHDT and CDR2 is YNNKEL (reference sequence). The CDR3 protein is CDSSQDSLAGMGETQYF. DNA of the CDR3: TGTGACAGCAGCCAAGATTCGCTAGCGGGAATGGGGGAGACCCAGTACTTC.

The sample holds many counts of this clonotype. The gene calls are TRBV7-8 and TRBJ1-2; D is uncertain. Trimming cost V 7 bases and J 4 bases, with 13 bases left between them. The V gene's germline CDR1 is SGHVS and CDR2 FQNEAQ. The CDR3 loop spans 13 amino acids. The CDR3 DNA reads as TGTGCCAGCACCGGGGTTGGGCCCTATGGCTACACCTTC. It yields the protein CASTGVGPYGYTF.

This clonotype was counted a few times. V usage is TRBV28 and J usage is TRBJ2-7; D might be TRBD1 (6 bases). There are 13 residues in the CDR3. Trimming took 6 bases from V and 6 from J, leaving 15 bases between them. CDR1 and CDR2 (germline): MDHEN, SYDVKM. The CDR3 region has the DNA TGTGCCAGCAGCACTCTCAGGGGCCTCGAGCAGTACTTC. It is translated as CASSTLRGLEQYF.

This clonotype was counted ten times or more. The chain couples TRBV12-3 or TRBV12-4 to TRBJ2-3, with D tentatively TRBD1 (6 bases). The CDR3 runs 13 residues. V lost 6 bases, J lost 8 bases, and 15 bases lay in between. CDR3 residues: CASRQNRVATQYF. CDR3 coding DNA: TGTGCCAGCAGGCAGAACAGGGTTGCTACGCAGTATTTT.

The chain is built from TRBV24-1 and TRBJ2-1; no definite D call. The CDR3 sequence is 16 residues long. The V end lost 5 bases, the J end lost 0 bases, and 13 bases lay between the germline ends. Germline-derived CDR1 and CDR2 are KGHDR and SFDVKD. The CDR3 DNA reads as TGTGCCACCAGTGCCCGCCCAAGTAGCTCCTACAATGAGCAGTTCTTC. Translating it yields CATSARPSSSYNEQFF.

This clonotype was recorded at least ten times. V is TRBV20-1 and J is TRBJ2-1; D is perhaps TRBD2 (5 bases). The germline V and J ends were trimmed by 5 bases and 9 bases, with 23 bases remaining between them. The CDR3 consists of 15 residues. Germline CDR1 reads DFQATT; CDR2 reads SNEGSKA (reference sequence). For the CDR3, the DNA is TGCAGTGCTTCCGAACCATCGGACTCGCTTGGTGAGCAGTTCTTC. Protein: CSASEPSDSLGEQFF.

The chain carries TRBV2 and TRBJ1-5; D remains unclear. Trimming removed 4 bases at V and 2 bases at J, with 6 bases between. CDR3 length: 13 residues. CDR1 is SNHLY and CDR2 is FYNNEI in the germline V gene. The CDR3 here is CASSVVGNQPQHF. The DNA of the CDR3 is TGTGCCAGCAGTGTGGTGGGCAATCAGCCCCAGCATTTT.

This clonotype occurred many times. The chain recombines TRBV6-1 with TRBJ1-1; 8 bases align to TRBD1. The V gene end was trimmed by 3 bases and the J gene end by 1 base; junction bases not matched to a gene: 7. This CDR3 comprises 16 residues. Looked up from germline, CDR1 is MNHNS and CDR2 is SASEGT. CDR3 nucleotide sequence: TGTGCCAGCAGTGATCTGGGGGGGACAGGGAACACTGAAGCTTTCTTT. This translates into CASSDLGGTGNTEAFF.

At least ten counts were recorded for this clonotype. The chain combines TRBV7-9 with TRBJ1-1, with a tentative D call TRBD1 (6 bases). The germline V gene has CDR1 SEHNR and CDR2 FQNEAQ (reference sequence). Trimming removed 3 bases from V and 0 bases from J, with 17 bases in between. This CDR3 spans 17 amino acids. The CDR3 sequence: CASSFLGAWILNTEAFF. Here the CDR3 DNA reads TGTGCCAGCAGCTTTTTGGGGGCGTGGATACTGAACACTGAAGCTTTCTTT.